This T cell receptor beta chain was sequenced in a study of persistence of HIV-infected CD4 T cells. Study details: Suppressive ART had lasted a median of roughly eight years. Up to roughly 180 mL blood was drawn at multiple time points; a couple of donors had single-time leukapheresis. Whole-study findings and limits: Compared with CD3/CD28-stimulated cells, CMV- and Gag-responding cells showed lower TCRbeta richness.

Anti-CD3/anti-CD28 beads served as a nonspecific positive control stimulus. Responding CD4+ T cells were sorted by upregulation of both CD40 ligand and CD69. The libraries were made with immunoSEQ version 4 in survey mode. Here immunoSEQ multiplex PCR was the method, and the copy in TCRdb shows in-frame clones only, minus some. The profile shows over 35,000 clones, approximately 90% of them singletons. As regards this clone: Its antigen is not identified.

Trimming cost V 6 bases and J 5 bases; bases outside gene matches: 11. Germline V gives CDR1 SGDLS, CDR2 YYNGEE. The CDR3 is 15 residues long. The sequences come from CD4+ T cells sorted from PBMCs after approximately 18-hour stimulation, collected from a patient who received antiretroviral therapy. The chain recombines TRBV9 with TRBJ2-1; TRBD2 aligns across 7 bases. This sequence was found in an adult man with HIV who was CMV-seropositive. CDR3 in amino acids: CASTELASPNNEQFF. CDR3 bases: TGTGCCAGCACCGAACTAGCGAGCCCGAACAATGAGCAGTTCTTC.